This T cell receptor (beta chain) is drawn from a study of T-cell memory formation after mild COVID-19. Study at large: Largely, TCR clusters stayed within a single donor.

As concerns this clonotype: Its cognate antigen is unknown.

Findings and caveats of the study: Of the contracting clones, CD4+ ones lay mainly in CM and EM, and CD8+ ones in EMRA.

It was 5'RACE with constant-segment primers that produced the TCR alpha and TCR beta cDNA libraries, which carried sample barcodes and UMIs. TCRdb fed the 5' RACE reads into MiXCR, producing one record per CDR3 protein. The top ten hold 2% to 3% of the sample, which has approximately 190,000 distinct CDR3 sequences, approximately 20% seen once. CDR3 length: 15 residues. The V gene's germline CDR1 is LGHDT and CDR2 YNNKEL (reference sequence). Trimming removed 2 bases from V and 4 bases from J, with 14 bases in between. The rearrangement uses TRBV3-1 and TRBJ1-1; maybe TRBD1 (5 bases). The source is an adult woman who had mild COVID-19 (a few samples of this study predate the infection). Cell type and time point are not known. The material sequenced was PBMCs or a T cell subset sorted from them (not recorded which). CDR3 DNA: TGTGCCAGCAGCCAAATTCCGGCAGGGAGCACTGAAGCTTTCTTT. It translates to CASSQIPAGSTEAFF.